Listed below are T cell receptor beta chains from one sample, sequenced in a study of blood T cells in healthy people across ages. In TCRdb, the 5' RACE reads were re-called with MiXCR into one record per CDR3 protein. The sample lists about a million distinct CDR3 sequences; around two fifths were seen once. The sample taken for sequencing was blood. These receptors came from a man in his late teens or twenties in good health. Both conserved end residues are part of each CDR3. A D gene is named only where the DNA matches it firmly. Not every row has a clone size; where given, it reads once, few, many or a size class.

j_call: TRBJ2-3
d_call: .
clone_size: few
v_call: TRBV7-3
cdr3_nt: TGTGCCAGCAGCGAGACGGGCCGGGAGGATACGCAGTATTTT
cdr3_aa: CASSETGREDTQYF

j_call: TRBJ2-7
d_call: TRBD1
clone_size: few
v_call: TRBV5-5
cdr3_nt: TGTGCCAGCAGCGCAGGACAGGGGGGCAACGAGCAGTACTTC
cdr3_aa: CASSAGQGGNEQYF

j_call: TRBJ2-7
d_call: TRBD1
clone_size: .
v_call: TRBV20-1
cdr3_nt: TGCAGTGCTGGAACCGGGACAGGGGGCGAGCAGTACTTC
cdr3_aa: CSAGTGTGGEQYF

j_call: TRBJ2-1
d_call: TRBD2
clone_size: many
v_call: TRBV7-9
cdr3_nt: TGTGCCAGCAGCTTACCCCGCAGACTAGCGATGTACAATGAGCAGTTCTTC
cdr3_aa: CASSLPRRLAMYNEQFF

j_call: TRBJ2-1
d_call: .
clone_size: few
v_call: TRBV10-3
cdr3_nt: TGTGCCATCAGTGAGTCTGGGCGGGCGGGTAATGAGCAGTTCTTC
cdr3_aa: CAISESGRAGNEQFF

j_call: TRBJ2-1
d_call: .
clone_size: few
v_call: TRBV4-3
cdr3_nt: TGCGCCAGCAGCCAAGTTGTGGGTATGAGCTCCTACAATGAGCAGTTCTTC
cdr3_aa: CASSQVVGMSSYNEQFF

j_call: TRBJ1-1
d_call: .
clone_size: many
v_call: TRBV29-1
cdr3_nt: TGCAGCGTTGAAAAGGGGCCCTCTATTGAAGCTTTCTTT
cdr3_aa: CSVEKGPSIEAFF

j_call: TRBJ1-2
d_call: TRBD1
clone_size: .
v_call: TRBV12-3/TRBV12-4
cdr3_nt: TGTGCCGCAACTCGGGGAGGGGGCATTGGCTATGGCTACACCTTC
cdr3_aa: CAATRGGGIGYGYTF

j_call: TRBJ2-2
d_call: .
clone_size: few
v_call: TRBV2
cdr3_nt: TGTGCCAGCGGGTTGGAGGGTACCGGGGAGCTGTTTTTT
cdr3_aa: CASGLEGTGELFF

j_call: TRBJ2-5
d_call: TRBD2
clone_size: .
v_call: TRBV7-2
cdr3_nt: TGTGCCAGCAGCGCACTAGCGGGAGAGACCCAGTACTTC
cdr3_aa: CASSALAGETQYF

j_call: TRBJ1-1
d_call: .
clone_size: .
v_call: TRBV7-9
cdr3_nt: TGTGCCAGCAGCTTAGGCCCAGGGGTCACTGAAGCTTTCTTT
cdr3_aa: CASSLGPGVTEAFF

j_call: TRBJ2-1
d_call: .
clone_size: many
v_call: TRBV27
cdr3_nt: TGTGCCAGCAGTCACTCCTACAATGAGCAGTTCTTC
cdr3_aa: CASSHSYNEQFF

j_call: TRBJ2-3
d_call: .
clone_size: .
v_call: TRBV10-3
cdr3_nt: TGTGCCGTCAGGTCTAGCACAGATACGCAGTATTTT
cdr3_aa: CAVRSSTDTQYF

j_call: TRBJ2-2
d_call: .
clone_size: .
v_call: TRBV10-3
cdr3_nt: TGTGCCATCAGTAACACAGGGGACTTAACGAACACCGGGGAGCTGTTTTTT
cdr3_aa: CAISNTGDLTNTGELFF

j_call: TRBJ2-5
d_call: .
clone_size: .
v_call: TRBV5-1
cdr3_nt: TGCGCCAGCAGCTTCCGGACCAGCCAAGAGACCCAGTACTTC
cdr3_aa: CASSFRTSQETQYF

j_call: TRBJ2-1
d_call: .
clone_size: .
v_call: TRBV6-6
cdr3_nt: TGTGCCAGCAGCTTTCGAGGACCTCCACAGATTAATGAGCAGTTCTTC
cdr3_aa: CASSFRGPPQINEQFF

j_call: TRBJ2-5
d_call: .
clone_size: .
v_call: TRBV19
cdr3_nt: TGTGCCAGTAGTATAGATCGGTTCAATGAGCAGTACTTC
cdr3_aa: CASSIDRFNEQYF

j_call: TRBJ1-2
d_call: .
clone_size: .
v_call: TRBV19
cdr3_nt: TGTGCCAGTAGTATCCAGGGAGGGAACTATGGCTACACCTTC
cdr3_aa: CASSIQGGNYGYTF

j_call: TRBJ2-4
d_call: TRBD1
clone_size: .
v_call: TRBV12-3/TRBV12-4
cdr3_nt: TGTGCCAGCAGTCTAGGAGGGGACAGGGGTGCAAACATTCAGTACTTC
cdr3_aa: CASSLGGDRGANIQYF

j_call: TRBJ2-3
d_call: TRBD2
clone_size: .
v_call: TRBV9
cdr3_nt: TGTGCCAGCAGCGTAGGGGAGCGGGGTACAGATACGCAGTATTTT
cdr3_aa: CASSVGERGTDTQYF

j_call: TRBJ2-3
d_call: .
clone_size: .
v_call: TRBV6-1
cdr3_nt: TGTGCCAGCAGTGAGGGCGAGGCAGCAGATACGCAGTATTTT
cdr3_aa: CASSEGEAADTQYF

j_call: TRBJ2-3
d_call: TRBD2
clone_size: .
v_call: TRBV5-6
cdr3_nt: TGTGCCAGCAGCTTGTCGAGCGGGGGAACGCCGCGCACAGATACGCAGTATTTT
cdr3_aa: CASSLSSGGTPRTDTQYF

j_call: TRBJ2-3
d_call: .
clone_size: .
v_call: TRBV7-2
cdr3_nt: TGTGCCAGCAGCGTAGAACTGCCTAGGGATACGCAGTATTTT
cdr3_aa: CASSVELPRDTQYF

j_call: TRBJ1-2
d_call: TRBD1
clone_size: few
v_call: TRBV4-3
cdr3_nt: TGCGCCAGCAGCCAAGATTTGGGACAGGAATCTTATGGCTACACCTTC
cdr3_aa: CASSQDLGQESYGYTF

j_call: TRBJ1-1
d_call: TRBD1
clone_size: .
v_call: TRBV6-1
cdr3_nt: TGTGCCAGCAGTGACGACAGGGGGCTCTGGAGAACTGAAGCTTTCTTT
cdr3_aa: CASSDDRGLWRTEAFF

j_call: TRBJ1-2
d_call: .
clone_size: few
v_call: TRBV12-3/TRBV12-4
cdr3_nt: TGTGCCAGCAGTTTTAGGGGTGAGGGCGACTATGGCTACACCTTC
cdr3_aa: CASSFRGEGDYGYTF

j_call: TRBJ1-1
d_call: .
clone_size: once
v_call: TRBV19
cdr3_nt: TGTGCCAGTAGTAGTTCGGCGGCCACTGAAGCTTTCTTT
cdr3_aa: CASSSSAATEAFF

j_call: TRBJ2-5
d_call: .
clone_size: few
v_call: TRBV25-1
cdr3_nt: TGTGCCAGCAGTGAATACGGACAAATCCAAGAGACCCAGTACTTC
cdr3_aa: CASSEYGQIQETQYF

j_call: TRBJ2-3
d_call: .
clone_size: few
v_call: TRBV20-1
cdr3_nt: TGCAGTGCTAGAGATCGCGAATGGGGGAGCACAGATACGCAGTATTTT
cdr3_aa: CSARDREWGSTDTQYF

j_call: TRBJ1-1
d_call: .
clone_size: .
v_call: TRBV15
cdr3_nt: TGTGCCACCAGCAGAGAGGGTCCTGAAGCTTTCTTT
cdr3_aa: CATSREGPEAFF

j_call: TRBJ1-1
d_call: .
clone_size: .
v_call: TRBV20-1
cdr3_nt: TGCAGTGCTAGAGATAGAATAGGGTTGGGCACTGAAGCTTTCTTT
cdr3_aa: CSARDRIGLGTEAFF

j_call: TRBJ1-2
d_call: TRBD1
clone_size: many
v_call: TRBV12-3/TRBV12-4
cdr3_nt: TGTGCCAGCAGACTGGGACAGGCCGTCTCAGGCTACACCTTC
cdr3_aa: CASRLGQAVSGYTF

j_call: TRBJ1-5
d_call: .
clone_size: .
v_call: TRBV4-1
cdr3_nt: TGCGCCAGCAGCCAAGGGCCCTATCCAGGGCAGGAGCCCCAGCATTTT
cdr3_aa: CASSQGPYPGQEPQHF

j_call: TRBJ2-3
d_call: TRBD2
clone_size: .
v_call: TRBV20-1
cdr3_nt: TGCAGTGCTAGAGATATAGCGGGGAGATACACAGATACGCAGTATTTT
cdr3_aa: CSARDIAGRYTDTQYF

j_call: TRBJ2-1
d_call: TRBD2
clone_size: .
v_call: TRBV6-5
cdr3_nt: TGTGCCAGCAGTTACTCGAGCGGGGGAGTTAGAGGTGAGCAGTTCTTC
cdr3_aa: CASSYSSGGVRGEQFF

j_call: TRBJ2-3
d_call: TRBD1
clone_size: .
v_call: TRBV11-2
cdr3_nt: TGTGCCAGCAGCTCTGGGACAGGGGCGACGAATACGCAGTATTTT
cdr3_aa: CASSSGTGATNTQYF

j_call: TRBJ2-1
d_call: .
clone_size: .
v_call: TRBV29-1
cdr3_nt: TGCAGCGTTGAGTCAGGGCGGTCCTACAATGAGCAGTTCTTC
cdr3_aa: CSVESGRSYNEQFF

j_call: TRBJ1-1
d_call: .
clone_size: .
v_call: TRBV20-1
cdr3_nt: TGCAGTGCTCGGACCGCCTACTACACTGAAGCTTTCTTT
cdr3_aa: CSARTAYYTEAFF

j_call: TRBJ2-3
d_call: .
clone_size: .
v_call: TRBV6-6
cdr3_nt: TGTGCCAGCAGTTACCCGACCCCAGGAGATACGCAGTATTTT
cdr3_aa: CASSYPTPGDTQYF

j_call: TRBJ2-5
d_call: TRBD1
clone_size: many
v_call: TRBV11-2
cdr3_nt: TGTGCCAGCAGCTTAGGAACAGGGGTCCTAATGGAGACCCAGTACTTC
cdr3_aa: CASSLGTGVLMETQYF

j_call: TRBJ1-6
d_call: .
clone_size: .
v_call: TRBV2
cdr3_nt: TGTGCCAGCATGGGGGGCTCCTATAATTCACCCCTCCACTTT
cdr3_aa: CASMGGSYNSPLHF

j_call: TRBJ2-3
d_call: TRBD2
clone_size: .
v_call: TRBV28
cdr3_nt: TGTGCCAGCAACCAACTAGCGGGGGGAGTGACAGATACGCAGTATTTT
cdr3_aa: CASNQLAGGVTDTQYF

j_call: TRBJ2-2
d_call: .
clone_size: once
v_call: TRBV6-5
cdr3_nt: TGTGCCAGCAGTCACCCATCGAGTAGCGGAGCCACCGGGGAGCTGTTTTTT
cdr3_aa: CASSHPSSSGATGELFF

j_call: TRBJ2-5
d_call: .
clone_size: .
v_call: TRBV10-3
cdr3_nt: TGTGCCACCACGGACGGGGGGCGTCAAGAGTCCCAGTACTTC
cdr3_aa: CATTDGGRQESQYF

j_call: TRBJ1-5
d_call: .
clone_size: .
v_call: TRBV20-1
cdr3_nt: TGCAGTGCTAGGCGGGGTTCTCAGCCCCAGCATTTT
cdr3_aa: CSARRGSQPQHF

j_call: TRBJ1-1
d_call: .
clone_size: .
v_call: TRBV20-1
cdr3_nt: TGCAGTGCTGGACAGATAAACACTGAAGCTTTCTTT
cdr3_aa: CSAGQINTEAFF

j_call: TRBJ2-7
d_call: TRBD2
clone_size: few
v_call: TRBV30
cdr3_nt: TGTGCCTGGAGTGTTGTAGCGGGGGGAATCGAGCAGTACTTC
cdr3_aa: CAWSVVAGGIEQYF

j_call: TRBJ2-5
d_call: .
clone_size: .
v_call: TRBV6-2/TRBV6-3
cdr3_nt: TGTGCCAGCAGCCCCCGGACGGTCGTGAATGAGCAGTACTTC
cdr3_aa: CASSPRTVVNEQYF

j_call: TRBJ2-2
d_call: .
clone_size: few
v_call: TRBV7-3
cdr3_nt: TGTGCCAGCAGCTTAACCCGCAGGCAGGACACCGGGGAGCTGTTTTTT
cdr3_aa: CASSLTRRQDTGELFF

j_call: TRBJ2-5
d_call: .
clone_size: few
v_call: TRBV6-4
cdr3_nt: TGTGCCAGCAGTGAAATGGTAGGAGAGACCCAGTACTTC
cdr3_aa: CASSEMVGETQYF

j_call: TRBJ1-1
d_call: .
clone_size: .
v_call: TRBV25-1
cdr3_nt: TGTGCCAGCAGTGATTGGGGGTTGTCTGGCACTGAAGCTTTCTTT
cdr3_aa: CASSDWGLSGTEAFF

j_call: TRBJ2-1
d_call: TRBD2
clone_size: .
v_call: TRBV4-2
cdr3_nt: TGTGCCAGCAGCCAAGGCCTAGCGGAAAACAATGAGCAGTTCTTC
cdr3_aa: CASSQGLAENNEQFF

j_call: TRBJ2-1
d_call: .
clone_size: few
v_call: TRBV7-9
cdr3_nt: TGTGCCAGCAGCTTAGAGCTAGGGACGAATGAGCAGTTCTTC
cdr3_aa: CASSLELGTNEQFF

j_call: TRBJ1-2
d_call: .
clone_size: few
v_call: TRBV7-2
cdr3_nt: TGTGCCAGCAGCTTGGCGACTGTGGACGGGGTCTACACCTTC
cdr3_aa: CASSLATVDGVYTF

j_call: TRBJ2-1
d_call: TRBD2
clone_size: .
v_call: TRBV20-1
cdr3_nt: TGCAGTGCTAGCCCGGGGGGAATGGGCTATGAGCAGTTCTTC
cdr3_aa: CSASPGGMGYEQFF

j_call: TRBJ2-7
d_call: .
clone_size: .
v_call: TRBV7-2
cdr3_nt: TGTGCCAGCAGCTTACAGGGGCCTAGTGAGCAGTACTTC
cdr3_aa: CASSLQGPSEQYF

j_call: TRBJ1-4
d_call: .
clone_size: .
v_call: TRBV5-6
cdr3_nt: TGTGCCAGCAGCCGAGATCCCAGGGGAGAAAAACTGTTTTTT
cdr3_aa: CASSRDPRGEKLFF